Listed here are 5 T cell receptor beta chains from one sample, sequenced in a study of cytomegalovirus exposure and HLA in healthy donors. Some clones are missing from TCRdb's copy, which holds only in-frame ones; the method was immunoSEQ multiplex PCR. The sample holds 150,000 to 200,000 clones; 84% are singletons and the top ten take roughly a tenth. The specimen sequenced was PBMCs. These receptors originate from a man aged 25 to 40 in good health and CMV-seropositive.

V and J are TRBV10-3 and TRBJ2-2; 9 bases are shared with TRBD1. CDR1 ENHRY and CDR2 SYGVKD come from the germline V gene. CDR3 length: 14 amino acids. J gave up 5 bases and V 4 bases, and 2 bases lay outside the gene matches. CDR3 residues: CAISVGTGTGELFF. CDR3 bases: TGTGCCATCAGTGTTGGGACAGGGACCGGGGAGCTGTTTTTT.

This clone was seen only a few times. The gene calls are TRBV19 and TRBJ1-2, with TRBD1 identical over 9 bases. The CDR3 covers 13 residues. Germline V CDR1 and CDR2: LNHDA, SQIVND (reference sequence). V shed 8 bases and J 5 bases; nucleotides not matched to a gene: 6. The CDR3 here is CASYRGRGYGYTF. The CDR3 DNA follows: TGTGCCAGTTACAGGGGGCGTGGGTATGGCTACACCTTC.

V usage is TRBV6-1 and J usage is TRBJ2-2; no firm D call. Trimming left V 4 bases short and J 1 base short, with 7 bases between. Per the germline V gene, CDR1 is MNHNS and CDR2 is SASEGT. The CDR3 extends over 14 amino acids. The CDR3 DNA follows: TGTGCCAGCAGTGGAAACAGGAACACCGGGGAGCTGTTTTTT. Translation: CASSGNRNTGELFF.

The chain is built from TRBV11-2 and TRBJ2-1; 9 nucleotides line up with TRBD2. Germline loops: CDR1 SGHAT, CDR2 FQNNGV. The junction had 14 bases not matched to a gene; V was cut back by 8 bases and J by 6 bases. The CDR3 sequence is 16 residues long. The CDR3 region is CASAPGGGRAGNEQFF. The CDR3, as DNA: TGTGCCAGCGCCCCTGGGGGCGGGAGGGCCGGCAATGAGCAGTTCTTC.

The chain employs TRBV28 and TRBJ2-7; D is possibly TRBD1 (6 bases). Germline V lookup: CDR1 MDHEN, CDR2 SYDVKM. The ends were cut back, 7 bases at V and 11 bases at J, with 18 bases in the middle. The CDR3 is 12 amino acids. The CDR3 DNA is TGTGCCAGCACTCTCGATTCAGGGGAAAAGTACTTC. Translating gives CASTLDSGEKYF. The whole variable domain, remainder taken from reference TRBV28 and TRBJ2-7, is DVKVTQSSRYLVKRTGEKVFLECVQDMDHENMFWYRQDPGLGLRLIYFSYDVKMKEKGDIPEGYSVSREKKERFSLILESASTNQTSMYLCASTLDSGEKYFGPGTRLTVT.